Listed below are T cell receptor beta chains from one sample, sequenced in a study of shared clonotypes between healthy human individuals. Profiled with immunoSEQ multiplex PCR; TCRdb holds only in-frame clones, not every one. Of hundreds of thousands of clones in the sample, around 78% were seen once. Sequenced sample: PBMCs. Receptor source: a woman aged 40-49 years in good health. Some clones in this sample may be carry-over from other donors' samples. The CDR3 runs from the conserved cysteine through the conserved F or W. D genes are given only for firm matches. Size values are once, few and many counts, or a class for expanded clones, and some rows have none.

DNA: TGTGCCAGCAGCCGCTCTAGCGGGCGGGTACGGAGTACAGATACGCAGTATTTT
CDR3: CASSRSSGRVRSTDTQYF
size: -
V: TRBV4-2
D: TRBD2
J: TRBJ2-3

DNA: TGTGCCAGCTCACCACCGGGACTAGCGGACAATGAGCAGTTCTTC
CDR3: CASSPPGLADNEQFF
size: -
V: TRBV18
D: TRBD2
J: TRBJ2-1

DNA: TGTGCCAGCAGCGGCCTAGGCAGCGGGAACTTCAACGAGCAGTACTTC
CDR3: CASSGLGSGNFNEQYF
size: -
V: TRBV25-1
D: TRBD2
J: TRBJ2-7

DNA: TGTGCCAGCAGCGGAGACAGGGATTACGAGCAGTACTTC
CDR3: CASSGDRDYEQYF
size: -
V: TRBV9
D: TRBD1
J: TRBJ2-7

DNA: TGTGCCATCACCCGGGGAATTAACACTGAAGCTTTCTTT
CDR3: CAITRGINTEAFF
size: -
V: TRBV10-3
D: -
J: TRBJ1-1

DNA: TGTGCCAGCAGCTTGGACAGGGGATCGAACACCGGGGAGCTGTTTTTT
CDR3: CASSLDRGSNTGELFF
size: once
V: TRBV5-4
D: TRBD1
J: TRBJ2-2

DNA: TGCGCCAGCAGCTTGGGCACAGGGGAAAAGCGGTACTTC
CDR3: CASSLGTGEKRYF
size: -
V: TRBV5-1
D: TRBD1
J: TRBJ2-7

DNA: TGTGCCATCAGTGAGTCGGTCGGTAGCTCCTACGAGCAGTACTTC
CDR3: CAISESVGSSYEQYF
size: -
V: TRBV10-3
D: -
J: TRBJ2-7

DNA: TGTGCCTGGCCCCCCGACGGGGTTTGTGGCTACACCTTC
CDR3: CAWPPDGVCGYTF
size: once
V: TRBV30
D: -
J: TRBJ1-2

DNA: TGTGCCAGCAGGGTAACGGGACAGTCATCTGGCTACACCTTC
CDR3: CASRVTGQSSGYTF
size: -
V: TRBV6-4
D: TRBD1
J: TRBJ1-2

DNA: TGCACCAGCAGCCAAGATCCGCTAGCGGGAGGAGGCGATGAGCAGTTCTTC
CDR3: CTSSQDPLAGGGDEQFF
size: -
V: TRBV1
D: -
J: TRBJ2-1

DNA: TGTGCCTGGAGAGGCTCCTACGAGCAGTACTTC
CDR3: CAWRGSYEQYF
size: -
V: TRBV30
D: -
J: TRBJ2-7

DNA: TGTGCCAGCAGCTTAGGGGAGGGGGCCTCCTACGAGCAGTACTTC
CDR3: CASSLGEGASYEQYF
size: few
V: TRBV7-7
D: -
J: TRBJ2-7

DNA: TGTGCCAGCGGTTTCGACGGGGACGGTGAAAACATTCAGTACTTC
CDR3: CASGFDGDGENIQYF
size: -
V: TRBV27
D: -
J: TRBJ2-4

DNA: TGTGCCAGCAGTTTGAGGACCTCAAGTCTATATAGCAATCAGCCCCAGCATTTT
CDR3: CASSLRTSSLYSNQPQHF
size: -
V: TRBV28
D: -
J: TRBJ1-5

DNA: TGTGCCTGGAAGAGGGACGGTGACACCGGGGAGCTGTTTTTT
CDR3: CAWKRDGDTGELFF
size: many
V: TRBV30
D: -
J: TRBJ2-2

DNA: TGTGCCAGCAAGGCAGGGGCAGAGACCCAGTACTTC
CDR3: CASKAGAETQYF
size: once
V: TRBV6-1
D: -
J: TRBJ2-5

DNA: TGTGCCAGCAGCTTAGTTGGGAGCACTGAAGCTTTCTTT
CDR3: CASSLVGSTEAFF
size: -
V: TRBV7-8
D: -
J: TRBJ1-1

DNA: TGTGCCAGCAGCCTAGAGGGAGGGAGTCGGTACGAGCAGTACTTC
CDR3: CASSLEGGSRYEQYF
size: -
V: TRBV7-2
D: TRBD2
J: TRBJ2-7

DNA: TGTGCCAGCAGGGCTAGCGGAACCTACGAGCAGTACTTC
CDR3: CASRASGTYEQYF
size: -
V: TRBV6-5
D: TRBD2
J: TRBJ2-7

DNA: TGTGCCAGCAGCTTGACTAGAACTAGCTACAATGAGCAGTTCTTC
CDR3: CASSLTRTSYNEQFF
size: -
V: TRBV7-6
D: -
J: TRBJ2-1

DNA: TGTGCCAGCAGCTTTGGGATCGGCAATCAGCCCCAGCATTTT
CDR3: CASSFGIGNQPQHF
size: -
V: TRBV7-8
D: -
J: TRBJ1-5

DNA: TGCGCCAGCAGCTCGGGACTAGCGGGAAGTGCTGGGGCCAACGTCCTGACTTTC
CDR3: CASSSGLAGSAGANVLTF
size: few
V: TRBV5-1
D: TRBD2
J: TRBJ2-6

DNA: TGTGCCAGCAGCACGGGACAGCACACTGAAGCTTTCTTT
CDR3: CASSTGQHTEAFF
size: -
V: TRBV7-3
D: TRBD1
J: TRBJ1-1

DNA: TGTGCCAGCAGGGCGAGGCCCCAAGCCGGGGAGCTGTTTTTT
CDR3: CASRARPQAGELFF
size: -
V: TRBV27
D: -
J: TRBJ2-2

DNA: TGTGCCAGCAGCTTATCAGGGTCCCACCAAGCTTTCTTT
CDR3: CASSLSGSHQAFF
size: -
V: TRBV7-2
D: -
J: TRBJ1-1

DNA: TGTGCCAGTAGGGGGGCCCTACTAGGGAGCGGAGAGACCCAGTACTTC
CDR3: CASRGALLGSGETQYF
size: -
V: TRBV19
D: -
J: TRBJ2-5

DNA: TGTGCCAGCTCACCATCCGGGACAGGGGGCGGCTACGAGCAGTACTTC
CDR3: CASSPSGTGGGYEQYF
size: many
V: TRBV18
D: TRBD1
J: TRBJ2-7

DNA: TGTGCCACCAGCAGAGACAGAGAAAAACTGTTTTTT
CDR3: CATSRDREKLFF
size: once
V: TRBV15
D: -
J: TRBJ1-4

DNA: TGTGCCAGCAGCCATGCGGGATTTAATTCCTACAATGAGCAGTTCTTC
CDR3: CASSHAGFNSYNEQFF
size: once
V: TRBV7-9
D: -
J: TRBJ2-1

DNA: TGTGCCAGCAGCTTAGGGGACAGGGCCGGTGGCTACACCTTC
CDR3: CASSLGDRAGGYTF
size: many
V: TRBV5-6
D: TRBD1
J: TRBJ1-2

DNA: TGCAGCGTTGTTGTGCGGACTGAGCACGCAACTTACGAGCAGTACTTC
CDR3: CSVVVRTEHATYEQYF
size: -
V: TRBV29-1
D: -
J: TRBJ2-7

DNA: TGTGCCAGCAGCTCCGGGAGGGCAGATACGCAGTATTTT
CDR3: CASSSGRADTQYF
size: -
V: TRBV7-2
D: TRBD2
J: TRBJ2-3

DNA: TGCGCCAGCAGCTTGGCCATCTCTCCAGCTGGAGATCCCTACGAGCAGTACTTC
CDR3: CASSLAISPAGDPYEQYF
size: once
V: TRBV5-1
D: -
J: TRBJ2-7

DNA: TGTGCCAGCAGCGCAACGACAGGGTGGAACTATGGCTACACCTTC
CDR3: CASSATTGWNYGYTF
size: -
V: TRBV13
D: TRBD1
J: TRBJ1-2

DNA: TGTGCCAGCAGTTACTCCTCTGAGCAGTTCTTC
CDR3: CASSYSSEQFF
size: -
V: TRBV6-6
D: -
J: TRBJ2-1

DNA: TGTGCCAGTAGTCTTGGACGTTACTCTGGAAACACCATATATTTT
CDR3: CASSLGRYSGNTIYF
size: -
V: TRBV19
D: -
J: TRBJ1-3

DNA: TGTGCCAGCAGTGTTCGGGAGGGCTACAATGAGCAGTTCTTC
CDR3: CASSVREGYNEQFF
size: -
V: TRBV6-4
D: TRBD2
J: TRBJ2-1

DNA: TGTGCCAGCAGTGAAGAGGGTGGCTCTGGGGCCAACGTCCTGACTTTC
CDR3: CASSEEGGSGANVLTF
size: -
V: TRBV6-1
D: -
J: TRBJ2-6

DNA: TGTGCCAGCAGTATCCAGGCACCCCTATCCACAGATACGCAGTATTTT
CDR3: CASSIQAPLSTDTQYF
size: -
V: TRBV27
D: -
J: TRBJ2-3

DNA: TGTGCCAGCAGCCGGGACGGCTACGAGCAGTACTTC
CDR3: CASSRDGYEQYF
size: few
V: TRBV6-6
D: -
J: TRBJ2-7

DNA: TGCGCCAGCAGTTCGACAGGGGCTAACTACGAGCAGTACTTC
CDR3: CASSSTGANYEQYF
size: -
V: TRBV5-1
D: TRBD1
J: TRBJ2-7

DNA: TGTGCCAGCAGCCCCGGGACAGGGAGATGGGAGCAGTACTTC
CDR3: CASSPGTGRWEQYF
size: many
V: TRBV14
D: TRBD1
J: TRBJ2-7

DNA: TGCAGCGTTGAATTAGCTTTAGAGACCCAGTACTTC
CDR3: CSVELALETQYF
size: -
V: TRBV29-1
D: -
J: TRBJ2-5

DNA: TGTGCCAGCAGCCGGGGGCGCCGTCATGGCTACACCTTC
CDR3: CASSRGRRHGYTF
size: -
V: TRBV28
D: -
J: TRBJ1-2

DNA: TGTGCCAGCAGCTTAGTGGTATCAGGGGGTTACGAGCAGTACTTC
CDR3: CASSLVVSGGYEQYF
size: -
V: TRBV11-2
D: TRBD1
J: TRBJ2-7

DNA: TGTGCCAGCAGATTAGGGACTAGCGGGAGTCGAGGTGAGCAGTACTTC
CDR3: CASRLGTSGSRGEQYF
size: once
V: TRBV25-1
D: TRBD2
J: TRBJ2-5

DNA: TGTGCCAGCCAGACAGGCCGCTCTGGAAACACCATATATTTT
CDR3: CASQTGRSGNTIYF
size: few
V: TRBV28
D: -
J: TRBJ1-3

DNA: TGTGCCAGCAGTTTATTCCCTTCGGTGGTGATGAACACTGAAGCTTTCTTT
CDR3: CASSLFPSVVMNTEAFF
size: -
V: TRBV28
D: -
J: TRBJ1-1

DNA: TGTGCCAGCAGTGAAATCCTTTACGAGCAGTACTTC
CDR3: CASSEILYEQYF
size: -
V: TRBV2
D: -
J: TRBJ2-7